The 32 T cell receptor beta chains below were found in one sample sequenced in a study of cytomegalovirus exposure and HLA in healthy donors. The study ran its PCR with 60 Vbeta and 13 Jbeta primers. Assay: immunoSEQ multiplex PCR; the TCRdb copy retains only in-frame clones and omits some. The data hold 85,000 to 100,000 clones, with approximately 86% observed a single time. The sequencing input was PBMCs. The source of these receptors is a man aged 25-45 years in good health and CMV-seropositive.

This clone was seen more than once but under ten times. The V call is TRBV11-2, the J call TRBJ2-3, with 9 bases aligning to TRBD2. Germline values: CDR1 SGHAT, CDR2 FQNNGV. V shed 7 bases and J 4 bases; nucleotides not matched to a gene: 6. The CDR3 consists of 14 residues. The CDR3 here is CASNSLAGSDTQYF. CDR3 coding DNA: TGTGCCAGCAACTCTCTAGCGGGATCAGATACGCAGTATTTT.

V gene TRBV5-1 combines with J gene TRBJ2-6; D is undetermined. The germline V gene encodes CDR1 SGHRS and CDR2 YFSETQ. V lost 0 bases and J lost 3, with 7 bases in between. The length of the CDR3 is 15 residues. CDR3 residues: CASSLDAFGANVLTF. The CDR3 coding sequence is TGCGCCAGCAGCTTGGATGCGTTTGGGGCCAACGTCCTGACTTTC.

The J gene is TRBJ2-7, the V gene TRBV5-1; possible D gene TRBD2, 6 bases. This CDR3 contains 14 residues. Germline assignment: CDR1 SGHRS and CDR2 YFSETQ. The V end was cut by 0 bases, the J end by 6 bases, with 13 bases between. CDR3 sequence: CASSLARGGSEQYF. The CDR3 bases are TGCGCCAGCAGCTTGGCCCGAGGAGGGTCCGAGCAGTACTTC.

The rearrangement joins TRBV19 to TRBJ1-2; 10 positions agree with TRBD1. The CDR3 is 14 residues long. Germline V gene lookup returns CDR1 LNHDA and CDR2 SQIVND (reference sequence). J lost 4 bases, V lost 7 bases, and 6 bases had no gene match. The CDR3 is CASMPGQGTYGYTF. The CDR3 bases are TGTGCCAGTATGCCGGGACAGGGGACCTATGGCTACACCTTC.

The chain employs TRBV2 and TRBJ1-5, with D perhaps TRBD1 (6 bases). The V gene lost 1 base and the J gene lost 0 bases, with 7 bases spanning the gap. Per the germline V gene, CDR1 is SNHLY and CDR2 is FYNNEI. The CDR3 consists of 15 residues. As DNA, the CDR3 is TGTGCCAGCAGTGAAGGGGGGCGTAGCAATCAGCCCCAGCATTTT. Translation: CASSEGGRSNQPQHF.

J is TRBJ2-1 and V is TRBV15; 9 bases fit TRBD1. Trimming removed 1 base from V and 7 bases from J; junction bases left unmatched: 8. The CDR3 is made up of 16 amino acids. Germline assignment: CDR1 LNHNV and CDR2 YYDKDF (reference sequence). The chain's CDR3 is CATSRANPGQGNEQFF. DNA of the CDR3: TGTGCCACCAGCAGAGCGAATCCGGGACAGGGAAATGAGCAGTTCTTC.

The chain recombines TRBV21-1 with TRBJ2-5; the D call of TRBD2 is as the table states it, not checked on the DNA. TRBV21-1 is classified as a pseudogene. The CDR3 has 16 residues. The CDR3 loop is CASRRGTSCPQETQYF. As DNA, the CDR3 is TGTGCCAGCAGGCGAGGGACTAGCTGCCCCCAAGAGACCCAGTACTTC.

The chain links TRBV19 to TRBJ2-1; 8 bases match TRBD2. The CDR3 spans 14 residues. After removal of 11 bases from V and 8 bases from J, the junction contained 14 bases not matched to a gene. In germline, CDR1 is LNHDA, CDR2 SQIVND (reference sequence). CDR3 in amino acids: CALGREGLLDEQFF. CDR3 DNA: TGTGCCTTGGGACGGGAGGGCCTGTTGGATGAGCAGTTCTTC. Full variable domain (rest looked up from reference TRBV19 and TRBJ2-1): DGGITQSPKYLFRKEGQNVTLSCEQNLNHDAMYWYRQDPGQGLRLIYYSQIVNDFQKGDIAEGYSVSREKKESFPLTVTSAQKNPTAFYLCALGREGLLDEQFFGPGTRLTVL.

The chain joins TRBV5-1 to TRBJ2-7; TRBD1 might be the D (5 bases). The germline V and J ends were trimmed by 5 bases and 4 bases, with 16 bases remaining between them. This CDR3 is 14 amino acids long. In germline, CDR1 is SGHRS, CDR2 YFSETQ. CDR3 DNA sequence: TGCGCCAGCAGAATTGACAGAGTTTCTTACGAGCAGTACTTC. Translating gives CASRIDRVSYEQYF.

The chain employs TRBV7-9 and TRBJ2-5, with 9 bases lining up with TRBD1. The V segment lost 4 bases and the J segment 1 base; nucleotides outside the gene matches: 1. Germline values: CDR1 SEHNR, CDR2 FQNEAQ (reference sequence). The length of the CDR3 is 14 residues. In DNA form, the CDR3 reads TGTGCCAGCAGCTCACAGGGGGCCCAAGAGACCCAGTACTTC. Amino acids: CASSSQGAQETQYF.

In its sample, this clone was seen a few times. The chain employs TRBV5-1 and TRBJ2-1, with TRBD1 matching over 7 bases. The junction had 8 bases not matched to a gene; V was cut back by 4 bases and J by 7 bases. Germline V gene lookup returns CDR1 SGHRS and CDR2 YFSETQ. The CDR3 is made up of 14 amino acids. The CDR3: CASSVGGAENEQFF. Written as DNA, the CDR3 is TGCGCCAGCAGCGTAGGGGGCGCGGAAAATGAGCAGTTCTTC.

The V gene is TRBV28, the J gene TRBJ1-1; D possibly corresponds to TRBD1 (6 bases). CDR1 and CDR2 from the germline V gene are MDHEN and SYDVKM. Trimming shortened V by 3 bases and J by 5 bases, and 16 bases separated the two germline ends. The CDR3 is 15 residues long. CDR3 amino acids: CASSLIGGGGTEAFF. The CDR3 DNA sequence: TGTGCCAGCAGTTTGATAGGGGGGGGTGGTACTGAAGCTTTCTTT.

V usage is TRBV4-2 and J usage is TRBJ2-3, with 11 positions matching TRBD2. Germline CDR1 LGHNA, CDR2 YNFKEQ. The CDR3 runs 18 residues. Trimming took 1 base from V and 1 from J; bases not matched to a gene: 7. The CDR3 DNA follows: TGTGCCAGCAGCCAAGCCCTAGCGGGAGGCGGGGGCACAGATACGCAGTATTTT. Its protein is CASSQALAGGGGTDTQYF.

J is TRBJ1-1 and V is TRBV28, with 7 bases fitting TRBD1. The germline CDR1 and CDR2 sequences are MDHEN and SYDVKM. This CDR3 is 11 amino acids long. V shed 4 bases, J shed 7 bases, and the junction held 0 bases outside the gene matches. CDR3 amino acids: CASSWDSEAFF. The CDR3 region has the DNA TGTGCCAGCAGTTGGGACAGTGAAGCTTTCTTT.

The V gene is TRBV27, the J gene TRBJ1-5; D call uncertain. V was pared by 5 bases and J by 6 bases, with 17 bases between. The V gene's germline CDR1 is MNHEY and CDR2 SMNVEV (reference sequence). The CDR3 is made up of 15 amino acids. CDR3 coding DNA: TGTGCCAGCAGTCCCCGGACCCTCGGGGTTCAGCCCCAGCATTTT. Encoded protein: CASSPRTLGVQPQHF.

The V gene is TRBV5-1, the J gene TRBJ2-1; a weak D match, TRBD2 (5 bases). Germline V gives CDR1 SGHRS, CDR2 YFSETQ. The V gene lost 0 bases and the J gene lost 6 bases, with 10 bases spanning the gap. The CDR3 extends over 14 amino acids. CDR3 in DNA: TGCGCCAGCAGCTTGGAGGCTAGCTTCAATGAGCAGTTCTTC. Its translation: CASSLEASFNEQFF.

This clone showed up just once. The chain uses TRBV28 and TRBJ1-2, with D maybe TRBD1 (5 bases). This CDR3 spans 17 amino acids. Germline-derived CDR1 and CDR2 are MDHEN and SYDVKM. V gave up 6 bases and J gave up 0 bases, with 20 bases separating them. The CDR3 is CASSTAGRNRANYGYTF. In DNA, the CDR3 is TGTGCCAGCAGCACTGCAGGGCGCAACCGCGCTAACTATGGCTACACCTTC.

This clone was seen a single time. V gene TRBV28 combines with J gene TRBJ1-5; 9 nucleotides agree with TRBD1. There are 20 residues in the CDR3. Looked up from germline, CDR1 is MDHEN and CDR2 is SYDVKM. Trimming cost V 3 bases and J 0 bases; bases outside gene matches: 15. CDR3 loop: CASSFNPQTGGGHSNQPQHF. CDR3 nucleotides: TGTGCCAGCAGTTTTAACCCCCAGACAGGGGGGGGTCATAGCAATCAGCCCCAGCATTTT. Looking up the rest from reference TRBV28 and TRBJ1-5 gives the full variable domain: DVKVTQSSRYLVKRTGEKVFLECVQDMDHENMFWYRQDPGLGLRLIYFSYDVKMKEKGDIPEGYSVSREKKERFSLILESASTNQTSMYLCASSFNPQTGGGHSNQPQHFGDGTRLSIL.

The chain combines TRBV6-1 with TRBJ2-3; the match to TRBD1 covers 9 bases. With 5 bases clipped from V and 7 bases from J, the junction kept 10 bases outside the gene matches. Germline CDR1 is MNHNS and CDR2 is SASEGT. The CDR3 is 15 amino acids. CDR3: CASSPWTGVGNTQYF. The CDR3 DNA sequence: TGTGCCAGCAGTCCGTGGACAGGGGTAGGGAATACGCAGTATTTT.

The chain recombines TRBV30 with TRBJ1-3; D is perhaps TRBD1 (5 bases). Germline V gene sequence: CDR1 GTSNPN, CDR2 SVGIG (reference sequence). The CDR3 runs to 15 residues. V lost 1 base and J 3 bases, leaving 13 bases between the germline ends. CDR3 nucleotide sequence: TGTGCCTGGAGTGACGCCGGGACTCATGGAAACACCATATATTTT. Its protein is CAWSDAGTHGNTIYF.

The rearrangement uses TRBV6-1 and TRBJ2-7, with 9 positions matching TRBD1. The germline V gene encodes CDR1 MNHNS and CDR2 SASEGT. With V trimmed by 4 bases and J by 3 bases, 4 bases remained unmatched. CDR3 length equals 14 residues. The CDR3 coding sequence is TGTGCCAGCAGTGGCTGGACAGGGGACTACGAGCAGTACTTC. Its translation: CASSGWTGDYEQYF.

V and J are TRBV5-1 and TRBJ1-1, with 12 bases matching TRBD1. Germline V gene sequence: CDR1 SGHRS, CDR2 YFSETQ. V dropped 4 bases and J dropped 5; count of bases not matched to a gene: 6. This CDR3 has 15 residues. DNA for the CDR3: TGCGCCAGCAGCCCGGGACAGGGGGCTGGAACTGAAGCTTTCTTT. Protein product: CASSPGQGAGTEAFF.

The rearrangement uses TRBV6-4 and TRBJ1-1; 11 bases align to TRBD1. From germline, CDR1 is MRHNA and CDR2 SNTAGT. Trimming took 3 bases from V and 5 from J; bases not matched to a gene: 2. This CDR3 spans 14 amino acids. CDR3 region: CASSDRDRGTEAFF. The CDR3 DNA is TGTGCCAGCAGTGATAGGGACAGGGGGACTGAAGCTTTCTTT.

This rearrangement joins TRBV15 to TRBJ2-5; 7 positions match TRBD2. Losses at the gene ends were 3 bases for V and 7 bases for J; bases not matched to a gene: 14. There are 16 residues in the CDR3. The germline V gene has CDR1 LNHNV and CDR2 YYDKDF (reference sequence). In DNA, the CDR3 is TGTGCCACCAGCAGGGGTCGGGAGGACACCTGGGGGACCCAGTACTTC. Translation: CATSRGREDTWGTQYF.

This clone was found a few times. The chain employs TRBV6-1 and TRBJ1-2; 7 positions agree with TRBD1. The CDR3 is 13 residues long. Germline values: CDR1 MNHNS, CDR2 SASEGT. V lost 5 bases, J lost 3 bases, and 3 bases stayed unmatched. The CDR3 loop is CASSIGTDYGYTF. The DNA for the CDR3 is TGTGCCAGCAGTATAGGGACAGACTATGGCTACACCTTC.

The chain uses TRBV5-5 and TRBJ2-1, with D possibly being TRBD2 (6 bases). The CDR3 has 14 residues. Germline CDR1 reads SGHKS; CDR2 reads YYEKEE (reference sequence). V was shortened by 3 bases and J by 2 bases, with 9 bases between the two germline ends. The CDR3 is CASSYSGAYNEQFF. For the CDR3, the DNA is TGTGCCAGCAGCTATAGCGGAGCCTACAATGAGCAGTTCTTC.

The CDR3 protein is CASSFSGGPYEQYF. Here the CDR3 DNA reads TGTGCCAGCAGCTTCTCGGGAGGGCCCTACGAGCAGTACTTC. The chain uses TRBV7-2 and TRBJ2-7, with 8 nucleotides matching TRBD2. The length of the CDR3 is 14 residues. After removal of 3 bases from V and 2 bases from J, the junction contained 3 bases not matched to a gene. Germline-derived CDR1 and CDR2 are SGHTA and FQGNSA.

The V and J genes are TRBV6-1 and TRBJ1-5; no clear D gene. The CDR3 is 15 amino acids. Germline CDR1 is MNHNS and CDR2 is SASEGT. Trimming pared 2 bases from V and 3 bases from J, leaving 11 bases between. For the CDR3, the DNA is TGTGCCAGCAGTGAAAGTCCAGGCCTCAATCAGCCCCAGCATTTT. Translated, it gives CASSESPGLNQPQHF.

The chain combines TRBV6-6 with TRBJ2-5, with 7 bases that match TRBD1. CDR1 is MNHNY and CDR2 is SVGAGI in the germline V gene (reference sequence). V gave up 2 bases and J gave up 4 bases; unmatched junction bases: 10. The CDR3 is 16 residues long. The CDR3 region has the DNA TGTGCCAGCAGTTACGCAACAGGGGAGATCAGAGAGACCCAGTACTTC. Translation: CASSYATGEIRETQYF.

This clone showed up just once. The gene calls are TRBV28 and TRBJ1-3; 8 positions agree with TRBD1. Germline lookup yields CDR1 MDHEN and CDR2 SYDVKM. This CDR3 is 14 amino acids long. Germline trimming cut 5 bases from V and 2 bases from J; bases unmatched to any gene: 2. The DNA for the CDR3 is TGTGCCAGCAGTCTGACAGGGGCTGGAAACACCATATATTTT. This encodes CASSLTGAGNTIYF.

The rearrangement joins TRBV12-5 to TRBJ2-1; TRBD2 matches at 8 bases. This CDR3 is built from 15 residues. CDR1 is LGHNT and CDR2 is FRNRAP in the germline V gene. V shed 3 bases and J 2 bases; nucleotides not matched to a gene: 3. CDR3 in DNA: TGTGCTAGTGGTTTCGTAGCGGGACCCTACAATGAGCAGTTCTTC. This gives the protein CASGFVAGPYNEQFF.

The chain is built from TRBV28 and TRBJ1-2, with a possible D match to TRBD1 (5 bases). The ends were cut back, 6 bases at V and 4 bases at J, with 12 bases in the middle. Germline V gene data show CDR1 as MDHEN and CDR2 as SYDVKM. The CDR3 length is 13 residues. CDR3 sequence reads: CASRGDYSYGYTF. The CDR3, as DNA: TGTGCCAGCAGAGGGGACTACAGCTATGGCTACACCTTC.